A single sample is the source of the 11 T cell receptor beta chains below, sequenced in a study of T cells in Graves' hyperthyroidism and ophthalmopathy. The CDR3 regions of TCR beta were amplified from RNA transcripts. The TCR CDR3 was amplified in a first-round RT-PCR using the HTBI primer set. One entry per CDR3 protein results from TCRdb running MiXCR on the multiplex PCR reads. The data contain some 250,000 distinct CDR3 sequences, about 15% of them singletons. Input material: blood. The receptors were sampled from a woman in her forties or fifties with Graves' hyperthyroidism that later progressed to Graves' ophthalmopathy.

This clonotype was observed at least ten times. The chain uses TRBV28 and TRBJ1-1; D call uncertain. Trimming took 5 bases from V and 2 from J, leaving 15 bases between them. This CDR3 has 15 amino acids. Germline V gives CDR1 MDHEN, CDR2 SYDVKM. The CDR3 protein is CASSQIKTENTEAFF. The CDR3 DNA reads as TGTGCCAGCAGTCAAATCAAAACAGAAAACACTGAAGCTTTCTTT.

This clonotype was observed many times. CDR3 sequence: CASPGGDEQYF. CDR3 DNA: TGTGCCAGCCCAGGGGGGGACGAGCAGTACTTC. V usage is TRBV7-3 and J usage is TRBJ2-7, with D tentatively TRBD1 or TRBD2 (7 bases each). V was shortened by 8 bases and J by 5 bases, with 10 bases between the two germline ends. The CDR3 totals 11 residues. Germline V lookup: CDR1 SGHTA, CDR2 FQGTGA.

This clonotype came up many times. The CDR3 reads CASSLRQGRPGELFF. The CDR3 DNA reads TGTGCCAGCAGTTTGAGACAGGGCAGGCCCGGGGAGCTGTTTTTT. This rearrangement joins TRBV28 to TRBJ2-2, with TRBD1 identical over 7 bases. The CDR3 consists of 15 residues. The V gene's germline CDR1 is MDHEN and CDR2 SYDVKM. V lost 3 bases and J lost 6; bases outside the gene matches: 7.

This clonotype was observed at least ten times. This rearrangement joins TRBV18 to TRBJ1-3; perhaps TRBD1 as D (6 bases). Germline V gene lookup returns CDR1 KGHSH and CDR2 LQKENI. There are 18 residues in the CDR3. V dropped 5 bases and J dropped 0 bases, with 20 bases sitting between them. CDR3: CASSSYITGTSSGNTIYF. The CDR3 DNA reads TGTGCCAGCTCATCCTACATTACCGGGACAAGCTCTGGAAACACCATATATTTT.

This clonotype was detected ten times or more. The chain employs TRBV28 and TRBJ2-1; TRBD2 matches 13 bases. Looked up from germline, CDR1 is MDHEN and CDR2 is SYDVKM. The CDR3 is 16 amino acids. Losses at the gene ends were 6 bases for V and 7 bases for J; bases not matched to a gene: 9. CDR3 nucleotides: TGTGCCAGCAGCCGCATCGGACTAGCGGGAGCAAATGAGCAGTTCTTC. Its translation is CASSRIGLAGANEQFF.

The chain recombines TRBV29-1 with TRBJ1-2, with TRBD1 as a possible D gene (6 bases). This CDR3 is built from 12 residues. CDR1 is SQVTM and CDR2 is ANQGSEA in the germline V gene. The CDR3 is CSFVKTGYGYTF. CDR3 in DNA: TGCAGTTTCGTAAAGACAGGTTATGGCTACACCTTC.

This clonotype has ten or more counts. The rearrangement joins TRBV29-1 to TRBJ2-3; D may be TRBD1 (6 bases). CDR3 length: 14 amino acids. The germline V gene encodes CDR1 SQVTM and CDR2 ANQGSEA. Trimming pared 1 base from V and 1 base from J, leaving 9 bases between. The CDR3 is CSVEVQGGTDTQYF. The CDR3 DNA reads as TGCAGCGTTGAAGTACAGGGAGGCACAGATACGCAGTATTTT.

The V gene is TRBV7-9, the J gene TRBJ1-2, with D possibly being TRBD1 (6 bases). Looked up from germline, CDR1 is SEHNR and CDR2 is FQNEAQ (reference sequence). Trimming took off 6 bases at V and 3 bases at J, with 14 bases between the two ends. The CDR3 is 14 amino acids. CDR3 sequence: CASRVPGADYGYTF. Written as DNA, the CDR3 is TGTGCCAGCAGGGTGCCGGGGGCCGACTATGGCTACACCTTC.

The V gene is TRBV9, the J gene TRBJ2-3; TRBD2 matches 7 bases. The CDR3 length is 16 residues. CDR1 is SGDLS and CDR2 is YYNGEE in the germline V gene. V lost 0 bases to trimming and J lost 4 bases; unmatched junction nucleotides: 8. This chain's CDR3 is CASSVEGWGGADTQYF. The CDR3 nucleotides are TGTGCCAGCAGCGTAGAAGGATGGGGGGGAGCAGATACGCAGTATTTT. Variable domain in full (rest from reference TRBV9 and TRBJ2-3): DSGVTQTPKHLITATGQRVTLRCSPRSGDLSVYWYQQSLDQGLQFLIQYYNGEERAKGNILERFSAQQFPDLHSELNLSSLELGDSALYFCASSVEGWGGADTQYFGPGTRLTVL.

This clonotype occurred a few times. The CDR3 reads CATGVILGQVETQYF. The CDR3 DNA is TGTGCCACCGGAGTGATATTGGGACAGGTCGAGACCCAGTACTTC. The chain is built from TRBV24-1 and TRBJ2-5; TRBD1 matches 8 bases. This CDR3 spans 15 amino acids. Germline V gene sequence: CDR1 KGHDR, CDR2 SFDVKD. V dropped 9 bases and J dropped 5; count of bases not matched to a gene: 13.

This clonotype was seen repeatedly, ten times or more. This chain joins TRBV29-1 and TRBJ1-1, with D perhaps TRBD1 (5 bases). Germline V CDR1 and CDR2: SQVTM, ANQGSEA. V lost 4 bases to trimming and J lost 3 bases, with 15 bases between them. This CDR3 region has 14 residues. This CDR3 reads CSVAPRFRDTEAFF. CDR3 nucleotides: TGCAGCGTTGCTCCGCGGTTCAGGGACACTGAAGCTTTCTTT.